This TCR beta chain comes out of a study of blood T cell repertoires in COVID-19. About the study: Researchers got acute and convalescent COVID-19 samples from the United States, Italy and Spain. PBMCs, B-cell-depleted T cells, or T cells provided the cDNA or gDNA that made up the material.

Germline V lookup: CDR1 LGHDT, CDR2 YNNKEL (reference sequence). The CDR3 totals 19 residues. After removal of 0 bases from V and 2 bases from J, the junction contained 9 bases not matched to a gene. The repertoire was sequenced with immunoSEQ multiplex PCR; TCRdb's copy has only in-frame clones and lacks some. The sample has roughly 35,000 clones, approximately 87% seen once. The chain recombines TRBV3-1 (or the pseudogene TRBV3-2) with TRBJ2-3; TRBD2 matches at 12 bases. Sample: peripheral blood. This receptor was identified in an older man with acute or convalescent COVID-19. The CDR3 region has the DNA TGTGCCAGCAGCCAAGATATTCGACTAGCGGGGGCTAACACAGATACGCAGTATTTT. Protein sequence: CASSQDIRLAGANTDTQYF.